A single TCR beta chain is shown here with its context. At one end the junction does not follow the germline gene, possibly because of a read error. A modified ARM-PCR protocol with three rounds of nested PCR amplified TCRbeta. TCRdb independently ran MiXCR on the multiplex PCR reads; one entry per CDR3 protein. The sample holds over 110,000 distinct CDR3 sequences, around 66% seen once. The record originates from a study of tumor and adjacent non-tumor tissue in lung cancer. The germline CDR1 and CDR2 sequences are SGHAT and FQNNGV. The CDR3 is 14 residues long. No cell sorting was done before RNA was extracted from the tissue.

The material sequenced was lung tumor tissue. The origin of this receptor is a man in his 60s with small cell lung cancer. V and J are TRBV11-2 and TRBJ2-1; 8 bases align to TRBD2. CDR3 coding DNA: TGTGCCAACAGCTTGGATTCGGGGGGGCGGGAGCAGTTCTTC. This sequence encodes CANSLDSGGREQFF.